This T cell receptor (beta chain) stems from a study of blood T cell repertoires in COVID-19. Study as a whole: The United States, Italy and Spain supplied acute and convalescent COVID-19 samples.

Using immunoSEQ multiplex PCR, the repertoire was profiled, and TCRdb retains in-frame clones only, with some absent. The data hold over 200,000 clones, with more than 75% observed a single time. Germline-derived CDR1 and CDR2 are SGHAT and FQDESV (reference sequence). Trimming took off 0 bases at V and 2 bases at J, with 8 bases between the two ends. This CDR3 has 14 residues. Cohort placement rested on clinical history that participants reported themselves. Donors in Cohort 3 who had recovered were those with two negative PCRs, healthcare professional clearance, or resolution of their symptoms. The chain recombines TRBV11-1 with TRBJ2-7; a possible D gene is TRBD1 (5 bases). Sequenced: PBMCs or T cells enriched from blood (not recorded which). This sequence originates from a man younger than 35 who had recovered from COVID-19. The CDR3 nucleotides read TGTGCCAGCAGCTTAGCAGCAGGGCCCTACGAGCAGTACTTC. This sequence encodes CASSLAAGPYEQYF.